The T cell receptor beta chain described here comes from a study of identical twins. Ten or more counts support this clonotype. Its target is unknown. Each CDR3 protein gets one entry after TCRdb re-called the 5' RACE reads with MiXCR. The sample includes 400,000 to 550,000 distinct CDR3 sequences, 24% of them seen just once. Study results and caveats: Fewer insertions marked abundant cord blood beta clonotypes; young adult naive trended weakly, memory not at all.

CDR1 and CDR2 from the germline V gene are SGHVS and FNYEAQ. Trimming took off 2 bases at V and 4 bases at J, with 12 bases between the two ends. The CDR3 runs 15 residues. This sample also appeared in a second study, on T cells expressing NK-cell markers. As that report states: Seven HCMV-seropositive donors and one seronegative donor made up the eight sequenced donors. The authors applied an anti-gamma-delta TCR antibody in several experiments, and it restricted sorting to alpha-beta TCR T cells.

The sequence came from a woman younger than 30 in good health. The chain joins TRBV7-6 to TRBJ2-1, with no clear D. The sequencing input was CD4+ T cells sorted from blood. CDR3: CASSLNQGPYNEQFF. CDR3 bases: TGTGCCAGCAGCTTAAATCAAGGTCCGTACAATGAGCAGTTCTTC.